A selection of T cell receptor beta chains follows, all from one sample in a study of PD-1 blockade in classical Hodgkin lymphoma. Assay: immunoSEQ multiplex PCR; the TCRdb copy retains only in-frame clones and omits some. The sample lists 100,000 to 130,000 clones, approximately 90% occurring once. Sequencing used peripheral blood mononuclear cells (PBMCs), obtained before the second cycle of nivolumab. Source of these receptors: a human donor with classical Hodgkin lymphoma. CDR3s include the opening cysteine and the closing phenylalanine or tryptophan. D genes are given only for firm matches.

NA	TRBJ1-6	TRBV5-6	CASSLAGREGSPLHF
NA	TRBJ2-3	TRBV7-6	CASSLAPSDTQYF
NA	TRBJ2-7	TRBV5-8	CASSLRDHYEQYF
NA	TRBJ2-3	TRBV7-2	CASSLARLGGGDTQYF
NA	TRBJ1-3	TRBV11-2	CASTPGAGNSGNTIYF
NA	TRBJ1-4	TRBV15	CATSRELTTNEKLFF
NA	TRBJ2-1	TRBV15	CATSGDRTYNEQFF
NA	TRBJ2-1	TRBV15	CATSRDFGNEQFF
NA	TRBJ1-2	TRBV5-6	CASSLADSVYYGYTF
TRBD1	TRBJ2-3	TRBV10-1	CASAFGTGWADTQYF
TRBD2	TRBJ2-5	TRBV15	CATSREASGGETQYF
TRBD2	TRBJ2-7	TRBV5-1	CASSLKGGSLYEQYF
NA	TRBJ1-5	TRBV7-9	CASSLGHGSNQPQHF
NA	TRBJ2-7	TRBV19	CASSAKIDLYNYEQYF
TRBD2	TRBJ2-2	TRBV5-1	CASSIGATSGATGELFF
TRBD1	TRBJ1-2	TRBV5-8	CASSSGTGGIYYGYTF
NA	TRBJ2-3	TRBV19	CASSPHRETDTQYF
NA	TRBJ2-7	TRBV19	CASSWTSYYEQYF
NA	TRBJ1-1	TRBV21-1	CASSRSRTEAFF
TRBD2	TRBJ2-1	TRBV19	CASTTSGRVVSYNEQFF
NA	TRBJ1-5	TRBV19	CASSWWTVNSNQPQHF
NA	TRBJ2-7	TRBV4-1	CASSQDSSYEQYF
NA	TRBJ1-1	TRBV7-9	CASSLYEGTEAFF
NA	TRBJ2-7	TRBV19	CASAGHDPYEQYF
TRBD1	TRBJ1-2	TRBV28	CASSPPTGGGGYTF
TRBD1	TRBJ1-1	TRBV19	CASSEGQGQEEAFF
NA	TRBJ1-2	TRBV29-1	CSVEQDYGYTF
NA	TRBJ1-4	TRBV5-1	CASSPSVPGSGNEKLFF
TRBD1	TRBJ1-5	TRBV19	CASSRQQGASNQPQHF
TRBD1	TRBJ2-5	TRBV6-1	CASSEGGGLETQYF
TRBD2	TRBJ2-1	TRBV6-5	CASSYTGTSGNNEQFF
NA	TRBJ2-6	TRBV7-2	CASSFRFSGANVLTF
NA	TRBJ2-4	TRBV7-9	CASSFLTRGQNIQYF
NA	TRBJ1-1	TRBV6-5	CASSYTRGTEAFF
NA	TRBJ1-2	TRBV14	CASSLDTLLYGYTF
NA	TRBJ1-4	TRBV7-9	CASSLVGNEKLFF
TRBD1	TRBJ2-6	TRBV4-1	CASSQGRGQGVAGANVLTF
NA	TRBJ2-1	TRBV27	CASGLTSVNEQFF
TRBD1	TRBJ1-2	TRBV4-1	CASSQDGTGWAYTF
NA	TRBJ2-1	TRBV18	CASSALRQYMDEQFF
TRBD2	TRBJ2-3	TRBV5-1	CASSHGLAGGGDTQYF
NA	TRBJ2-3	TRBV7-2	CASSPLVSSTDTQYF
NA	TRBJ2-2	TRBV15	CATSRDYSGAGELFF
TRBD1	TRBJ1-2	TRBV12-5	CASAQGAEYGYTF
NA	TRBJ1-4	TRBV30	CAWGEGGGEKLFF
NA	TRBJ1-1	TRBV11-2	CASSLGGAGEAFF
NA	TRBJ1-1	TRBV30	CAWSVGVNTEAFF
NA	TRBJ2-3	TRBV25-1	CARLRVCQDTQYF
NA	TRBJ2-1	TRBV10-3	CAISESQGNNEQFF
TRBD1	TRBJ1-3	TRBV7-6	CASSSGGRESGNTIYF
NA	TRBJ1-4	TRBV30	CAWSRGGREKLFF
NA	TRBJ1-4	TRBV28	CASSFVGGTNEKLFF
NA	TRBJ2-1	TRBV7-2	CASSLGGSGKQFF
NA	TRBJ1-5	TRBV5-8	CASSSGNTGNQPQHF
NA	TRBJ1-5	TRBV12-2	CASRLAPTGYSNQPQHF